Shown below are 8 T cell receptor beta chains from a single sample sequenced in a study of Tregs in tolerant kidney transplant recipients. TCRdb keeps only in-frame clones here, not all; method: immunoSEQ multiplex PCR. The profile shows approximately 260,000 clones, 84% of them singletons. The sequencing sample was made of CD4+ T cells from blood. The receptor set was obtained from a human donor in good health.

A single count supports this clone. This same CDR3 is encoded by further DNA sequences in the sample. The chain is built from TRBV6-6 and TRBJ1-2, with D possibly TRBD1 on 5 matching bases. V lost 0 bases, J lost 1 base, and 6 bases lay in between. The CDR3 has 14 residues. Germline V gene lookup returns CDR1 MNHNY and CDR2 SVGAGI (reference sequence). The CDR3 DNA reads TGTGCCAGCAGTTACTCGGGGGGTAACTATGGCTACACCTTC. Translated: CASSYSGGNYGYTF.

This clone was detected once. The genes are TRBV7-8 and TRBJ1-1; perhaps TRBD1 as D (5 bases). Germline CDR1 is SGHVS and CDR2 is FQNEAQ. Trimming took off 1 base at V and 10 bases at J, with 16 bases between the two ends. The CDR3 spans 14 residues. The CDR3 region is CASSLEGPWQGAFF. The CDR3 DNA follows: TGTGCCAGCAGCTTAGAAGGCCCATGGCAGGGAGCTTTCTTT. Complete variable domain (other parts from reference TRBV7-8 and TRBJ1-1): GAGVSQSPRYKVAKRGQDVALRCDPISGHVSLFWYQQALGQGPEFLTYFQNEAQLDKSGLPSDRFFAERPEGSVSTLKIQRTQQEDSAVYLCASSLEGPWQGAFFGQGTRLTVV.

V is TRBV6-5 and J is TRBJ1-1; a possible D gene is TRBD1 (5 bases). CDR3 length equals 15 residues. Germline CDR1 and CDR2: MNHEY and SVGAGI. V was pared by 5 bases and J by 0 bases, with 13 bases between. The CDR3 coding sequence is TGTGCCAGCAGTCTAAAGGGACGGTTGAACACTGAAGCTTTCTTT. This encodes CASSLKGRLNTEAFF.

V is TRBV7-9 and J is TRBJ1-1, with 7 bases fitting TRBD1. There are 13 residues in the CDR3. The V and J ends lost 4 bases and 10 bases, in that order; junction bases with no gene match: 9. Germline CDR1 reads SEHNR; CDR2 reads FQNEAQ (reference sequence). The CDR3 region has the DNA TGTGCCAGCAGCTCGACAGGGACGGCGCGAGCTTTCTTT. Protein product: CASSSTGTARAFF.

The V gene is TRBV5-1, the J gene TRBJ1-1; TRBD1 might be the D (5 bases). Germline assignment: CDR1 SGHRS and CDR2 YFSETQ. The CDR3 extends over 14 amino acids. V was trimmed by 7 bases and J by 0 bases, leaving 13 bases between them. CDR3 bases: TGCGCCAGCGATTCGGGGACCGTGAACACTGAAGCTTTCTTT. As protein: CASDSGTVNTEAFF.

This chain uses TRBV9 with TRBJ1-3; D call uncertain. Trimming stripped 0 bases from V and 0 bases from J, with 7 bases between. The CDR3 is 15 residues long. Germline V lookup: CDR1 SGDLS, CDR2 YYNGEE. In nucleotides, the CDR3 is TGTGCCAGCAGCGTAGGGTTTATCTCTGGAAACACCATATATTTT. Protein product: CASSVGFISGNTIYF.

This clone came up a few times. The V call is TRBV13, the J call TRBJ1-3; D gene ambiguous. Trimming left V 5 bases short and J 7 bases short, with 15 bases between. Per the germline V gene, CDR1 is PRHDT and CDR2 is FYEKMQ (reference sequence). The CDR3 runs 14 residues. The CDR3 nucleotides read TGTGCCAGCAGCCCAGGAAGAGGGAGGAACACCATATATTTT. Amino acid sequence: CASSPGRGRNTIYF.

The chain joins TRBV19 to TRBJ2-7; 9 bases fit TRBD1. Germline V gene lookup returns CDR1 LNHDA and CDR2 SQIVND (reference sequence). The CDR3 has 13 amino acids. J gave up 4 bases and V 3 bases, and 1 base lay outside the gene matches. CDR3 in amino acids: CASSMDRGYEQYF. The CDR3 nucleotides read TGTGCCAGTAGTATGGACAGGGGTTACGAGCAGTACTTC.